Each of the 6 T cell receptor beta chains below was sequenced from the same sample in a study of beta chain features in type 1 diabetes. Study outcomes and limitations: Among patients with Type 1 diabetes, TCRB CDR3s were moderately but significantly shorter in every one of the four CD4+ subsets.

For these receptors, no antigen is known. All of the isolated RNA was reverse transcribed, so expressed TCRB transcripts were sequenced. Libraries were prepared by immunoSEQ multiplex PCR; TCRdb keeps only in-frame clonotypes and omits some of them. The sample has 300,000 to 400,000 clones; about 13% are singletons. Sequenced material: naive CD4+ T cells from blood. These receptors all come from a woman aged 18-29 years with type 1 diabetes.

The chain recombines TRBV7-2 with TRBJ2-3, with 10 bases fitting TRBD1. V lost 5 bases to trimming and J lost 5 bases; unmatched junction nucleotides: 10. The CDR3 totals 16 residues. In germline, CDR1 is SGHTA, CDR2 FQGNSA. CDR3 nucleotide sequence: TGTGCCAGCAGCCCCCGGGACAGGGGTTCCAGAGATACGCAGTATTTT. Its protein product is CASSPRDRGSRDTQYF.

A few counts support this clone. This sequence joins TRBV29-1 and TRBJ2-5; D call uncertain. The CDR3 has 13 residues. Germline values: CDR1 SQVTM, CDR2 ANQGSEA. Trimming cost V 5 bases and J 1 base, with 11 bases left between them. Here the CDR3 DNA reads TGCAGCGTTATGAGCGCCTCCCAAGAGACCCAGTACTTC. Translating gives CSVMSASQETQYF.

V and J are TRBV14 and TRBJ2-7, with 7 nucleotides matching TRBD1. The CDR3 is 13 residues long. Germline trimming cut 1 base from V and 6 bases from J; bases unmatched to any gene: 3. Germline V gene sequence: CDR1 SGHDN, CDR2 FVKESK. The CDR3 DNA reads TGTGCCAGCAGCCAAGGAGACAGGGTCGAGCAGTACGTC. Translating it yields CASSQGDRVEQYV.

This clone appeared a few times. The chain joins TRBV5-1 to TRBJ2-7, with D perhaps matching TRBD1 (6 bases). CDR3 size: 15 residues. Trimming took off 0 bases at V and 2 bases at J, with 12 bases between the two ends. In germline, CDR1 is SGHRS, CDR2 YFSETQ. As DNA, the CDR3 is TGCGCCAGCAGCTTGGCCATGGGACATACCTACGAGCAGTACTTC. Translated: CASSLAMGHTYEQYF. The full variable domain, completed using reference TRBV5-1 and TRBJ2-7, is KAGVTQTPRYLIKTRGQQVTLSCSPISGHRSVSWYQQTPGQGLQFLFEYFSETQRNKGNFPGRFSGRQFSNSRSEMNVSTLELGDSALYLCASSLAMGHTYEQYFGPGTRLTVT.

The chain recombines TRBV5-4 with TRBJ1-1; TRBD1 agrees at 7 bases. The V gene's germline CDR1 is SGHNT and CDR2 YYREEE (reference sequence). J lost 4 bases, V lost 4 bases, and 7 bases had no gene match. This CDR3 spans 14 amino acids. The CDR3, as DNA: TGTGCCAGCAGCAGGACCACAGGGGCCACTGAAGCTTTCTTT. This translates into CASSRTTGATEAFF.

A few counts support this clone. This chain links TRBV5-4 with TRBJ2-3; 7 nucleotides agree with TRBD2. The germline V gene has CDR1 SGHNT and CDR2 YYREEE (reference sequence). V trimming: 6 bases; J trimming: 2 bases; junction bases outside the gene matches: 12. This CDR3 spans 16 amino acids. CDR3 residues: CASTLGGDRVTDTQYF. CDR3 nucleotide sequence: TGTGCCAGCACCCTGGGAGGGGACCGGGTCACAGATACGCAGTATTTT.